This T cell receptor beta chain was found in a study of blood T cell repertoires in COVID-19. As for the study in general: From the United States, Italy and Spain came samples of acute and convalescent COVID-19. Sources were T cells, B-cell-depleted T cells, or PBMCs; the material itself was cDNA or gDNA.

Libraries were prepared by immunoSEQ multiplex PCR; TCRdb keeps only in-frame clonotypes and omits some of them. The table lists 200,000 or so clones, 84% of them singletons. Per germline, CDR1 SGHDN and CDR2 FVKESK. Trimming stripped 4 bases from V and 3 bases from J, with 12 bases between. The CDR3 spans 14 residues. Sequences were obtained from peripheral blood. This chain joins TRBV14 and TRBJ1-2, with D unclear. This TCR was sampled from a woman in her sixties or seventies who had recovered from COVID-19. The CDR3 spells CASSLPGAHYGYTF. The CDR3 DNA reads as TGTGCCAGCAGCCTTCCGGGTGCACACTATGGCTACACCTTC.